The clone carrying this T cell receptor (beta chain) was recorded at least ten times. The antigen is unknown. TCRdb re-called the 5' RACE reads through MiXCR, storing one row per CDR3 protein. This table holds more than 300,000 distinct CDR3 sequences, over 11% found once. The data stem from a study of T-cell memory formation after mild COVID-19. Study-level results: Contracting CD4+ clones were located mainly in CM and EM, and CD8+ clones in EMRA.

This CDR3 comprises 14 residues. The germline CDR1 and CDR2 sequences are MNHEY and SMNVEV (reference sequence). V was shortened by 6 bases and J by 4 bases, with 15 bases between the two germline ends. The chain couples TRBV27 to TRBJ2-5; no clear D gene. This clonotype was obtained from a young man who had mild COVID-19 (a few samples of this study predate the infection). Cell type and time point are not known. The sample consisted of PBMCs or a T cell subset sorted from them (not recorded which). CDR3 DNA: TGTGCCAGCAGATCTGGTGGGTTTGGAGAGACCCAGTACTTC. This codes for CASRSGGFGETQYF.